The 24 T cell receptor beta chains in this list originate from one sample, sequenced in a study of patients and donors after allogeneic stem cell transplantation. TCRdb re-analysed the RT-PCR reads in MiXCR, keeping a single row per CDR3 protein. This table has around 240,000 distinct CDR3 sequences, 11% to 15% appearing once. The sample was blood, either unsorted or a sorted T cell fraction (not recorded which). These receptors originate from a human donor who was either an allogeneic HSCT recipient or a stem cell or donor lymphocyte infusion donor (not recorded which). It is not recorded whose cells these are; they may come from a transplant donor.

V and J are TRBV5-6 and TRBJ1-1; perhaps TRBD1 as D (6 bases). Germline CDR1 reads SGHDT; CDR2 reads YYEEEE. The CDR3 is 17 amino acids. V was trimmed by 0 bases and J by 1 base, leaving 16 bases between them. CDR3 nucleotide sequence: TGTGCCAGCAGCTTGGGGGGGGCTCTCCTGGCGAACACTGAAGCTTTCTTT. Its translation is CASSLGGALLANTEAFF.

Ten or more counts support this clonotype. The CDR3 nucleotides read TGCAGCGTCCTCTTTACGGGGAGGGGGACTGAAGCTTTCTTT. It translates to CSVLFTGRGTEAFF. V is TRBV29-1 and J is TRBJ1-1; D perhaps matches TRBD1 (6 bases). V lost 6 bases, J lost 5 bases, and 19 bases lay in between. There are 14 residues in the CDR3. Germline V gene data show CDR1 as SQVTM and CDR2 as ANQGSEA.

CDR3 coding DNA: TGTGCCAGCAGTGAAGCGCGGGGGAGAGGCTACACCTTC. Protein product: CASSEARGRGYTF. This chain uses TRBV2 with TRBJ1-2; TRBD1 is a possible D gene (5 bases). The germline gives CDR1 SNHLY, CDR2 FYNNEI. V lost 0 bases and J 8 bases, leaving 10 bases between the germline ends. This CDR3 has 13 amino acids.

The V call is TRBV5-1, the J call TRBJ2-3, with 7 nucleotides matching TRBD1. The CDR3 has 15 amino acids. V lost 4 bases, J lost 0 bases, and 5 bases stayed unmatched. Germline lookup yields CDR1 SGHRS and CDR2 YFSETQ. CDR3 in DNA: TGCGCCAGCAGCGAGAGACAGGGTAGCACAGATACGCAGTATTTT. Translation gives CASSERQGSTDTQYF.

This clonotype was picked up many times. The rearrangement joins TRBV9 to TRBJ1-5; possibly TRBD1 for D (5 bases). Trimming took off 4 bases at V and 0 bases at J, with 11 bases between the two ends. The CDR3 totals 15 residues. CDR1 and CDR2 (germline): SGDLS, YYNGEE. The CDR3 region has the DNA TGTGCCAGCAGCCTTATGGGGGATAGCAATCAGCCCCAGCATTTT. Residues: CASSLMGDSNQPQHF.

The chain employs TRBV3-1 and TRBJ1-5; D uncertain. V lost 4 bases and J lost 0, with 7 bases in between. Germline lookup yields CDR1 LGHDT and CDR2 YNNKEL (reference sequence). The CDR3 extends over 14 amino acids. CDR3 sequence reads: CASSPSGSNQPQHF. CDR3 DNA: TGTGCCAGCAGCCCATCCGGTAGCAATCAGCCCCAGCATTTT.

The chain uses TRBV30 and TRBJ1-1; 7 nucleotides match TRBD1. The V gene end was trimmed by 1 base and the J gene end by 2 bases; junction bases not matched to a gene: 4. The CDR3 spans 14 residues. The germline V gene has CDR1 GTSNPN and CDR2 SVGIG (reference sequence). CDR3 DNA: TGTGCCTGGAGTGGGGACAGCCTTAACACTGAAGCTTTCTTT. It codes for CAWSGDSLNTEAFF.

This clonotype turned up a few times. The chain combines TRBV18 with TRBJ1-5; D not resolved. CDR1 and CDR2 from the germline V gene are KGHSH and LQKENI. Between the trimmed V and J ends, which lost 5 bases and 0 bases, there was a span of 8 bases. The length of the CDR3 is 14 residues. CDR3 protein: CASSKDYSNQPQHF. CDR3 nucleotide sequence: TGTGCCAGCTCAAAGGATTATAGCAATCAGCCCCAGCATTTT.

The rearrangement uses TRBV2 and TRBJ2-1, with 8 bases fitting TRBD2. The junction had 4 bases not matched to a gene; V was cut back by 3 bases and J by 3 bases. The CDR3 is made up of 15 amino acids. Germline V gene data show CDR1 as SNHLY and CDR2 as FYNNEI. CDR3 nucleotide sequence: TGTGCCAGCAGTGATGCCGGGGGGGACTACAATGAGCAGTTCTTC. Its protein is CASSDAGGDYNEQFF. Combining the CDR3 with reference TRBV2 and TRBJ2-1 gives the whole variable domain EPEVTQTPSHQVTQMGQEVILRCVPISNHLYFYWYRQILGQKVEFLVSFYNNEISEKSEIFDDQFSVERPDGSNFTLKIRSTKLEDSAMYFCASSDAGGDYNEQFFGPGTRLTVL.

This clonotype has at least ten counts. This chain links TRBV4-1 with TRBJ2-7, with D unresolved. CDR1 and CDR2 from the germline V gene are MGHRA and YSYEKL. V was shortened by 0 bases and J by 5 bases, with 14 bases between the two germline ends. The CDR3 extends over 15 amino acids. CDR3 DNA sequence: TGCGCCAGCAGCCAAGATATCCTGATTGGAGACGAGCAGTACTTC. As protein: CASSQDILIGDEQYF.

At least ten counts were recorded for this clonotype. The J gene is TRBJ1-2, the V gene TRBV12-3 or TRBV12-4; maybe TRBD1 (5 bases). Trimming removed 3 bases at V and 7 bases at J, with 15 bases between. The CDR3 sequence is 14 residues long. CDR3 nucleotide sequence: TGTGCCAGCAGTTTCGGGGGAAGGGGCGGTGGCTACACCTTC. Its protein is CASSFGGRGGGYTF.

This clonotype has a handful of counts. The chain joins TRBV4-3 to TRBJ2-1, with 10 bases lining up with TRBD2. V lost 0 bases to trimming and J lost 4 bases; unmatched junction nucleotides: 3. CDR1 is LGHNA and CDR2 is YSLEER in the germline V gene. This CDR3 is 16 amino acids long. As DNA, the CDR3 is TGCGCCAGCAGCCAAGAACTAGCGGGGATGTACAATGAGCAGTTCTTC. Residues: CASSQELAGMYNEQFF.

This CDR3 is CASTLLGEQYF. CDR3 nucleotides: TGTGCCAGCACACTACTTGGCGAGCAGTACTTC. The chain employs TRBV6-1 and TRBJ2-7; D not resolved. The germline V gene has CDR1 MNHNS and CDR2 SASEGT. V was pared by 7 bases and J by 6 bases, with 10 bases between. The length of the CDR3 is 11 residues.

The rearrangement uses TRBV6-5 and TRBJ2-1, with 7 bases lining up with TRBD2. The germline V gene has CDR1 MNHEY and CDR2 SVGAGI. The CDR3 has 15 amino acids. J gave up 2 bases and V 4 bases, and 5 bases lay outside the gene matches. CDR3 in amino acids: CASSFTSAPYNEQFF. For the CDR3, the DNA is TGTGCCAGCAGTTTTACTAGCGCACCCTACAATGAGCAGTTCTTC.

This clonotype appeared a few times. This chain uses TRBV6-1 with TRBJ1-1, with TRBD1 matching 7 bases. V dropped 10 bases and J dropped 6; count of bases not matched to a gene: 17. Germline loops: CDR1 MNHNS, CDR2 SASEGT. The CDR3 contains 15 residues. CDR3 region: CATRARQGNTAEAFF. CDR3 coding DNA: TGTGCCACCCGAGCGAGACAGGGTAACACCGCTGAAGCTTTCTTT.

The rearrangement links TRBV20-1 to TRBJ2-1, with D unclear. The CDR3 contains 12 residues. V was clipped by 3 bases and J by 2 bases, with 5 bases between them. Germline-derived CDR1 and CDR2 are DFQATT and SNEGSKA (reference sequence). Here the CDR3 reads CSARRPYNEQFF. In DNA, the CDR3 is TGCAGTGCTAGGCGGCCCTACAATGAGCAGTTCTTC.

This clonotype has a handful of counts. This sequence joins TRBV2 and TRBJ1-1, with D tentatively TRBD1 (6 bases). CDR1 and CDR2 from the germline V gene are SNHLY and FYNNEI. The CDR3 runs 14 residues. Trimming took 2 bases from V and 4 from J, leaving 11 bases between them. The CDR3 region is CASSETGMGTEAFF. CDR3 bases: TGTGCCAGCAGTGAAACAGGGATGGGCACTGAAGCTTTCTTT.

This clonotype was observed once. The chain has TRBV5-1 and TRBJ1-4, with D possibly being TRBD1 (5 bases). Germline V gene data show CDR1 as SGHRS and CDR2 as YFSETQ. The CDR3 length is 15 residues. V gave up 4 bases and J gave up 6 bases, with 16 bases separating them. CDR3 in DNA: TGCGCCAGCAGCGACCTCAGGGCGTCAGATGAAAAACTGTTTTTT. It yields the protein CASSDLRASDEKLFF.

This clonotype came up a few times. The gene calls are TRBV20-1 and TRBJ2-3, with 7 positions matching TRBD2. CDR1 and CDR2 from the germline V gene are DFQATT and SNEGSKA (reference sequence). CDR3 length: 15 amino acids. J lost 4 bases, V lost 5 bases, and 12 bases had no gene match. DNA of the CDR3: TGCAGTGCTTGCCCCGCGGGGGTGCAAGCAGATACGCAGTATTTT. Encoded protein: CSACPAGVQADTQYF.

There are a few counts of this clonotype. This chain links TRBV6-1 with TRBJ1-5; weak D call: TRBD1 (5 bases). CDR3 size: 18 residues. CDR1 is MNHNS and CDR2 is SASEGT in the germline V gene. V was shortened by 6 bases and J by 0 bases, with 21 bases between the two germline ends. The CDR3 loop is CASRIGDSFTSSNQPQHF. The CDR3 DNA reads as TGTGCCAGCAGGATCGGAGACAGTTTCACCTCTAGCAATCAGCCCCAGCATTTT.

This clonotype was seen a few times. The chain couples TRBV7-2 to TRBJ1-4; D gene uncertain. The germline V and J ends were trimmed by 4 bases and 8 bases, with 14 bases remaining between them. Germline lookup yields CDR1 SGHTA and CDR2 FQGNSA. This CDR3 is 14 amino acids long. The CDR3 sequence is CASSSSRQGEKLFF. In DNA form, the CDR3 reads TGTGCCAGCAGCTCCAGCAGACAAGGGGAAAAACTGTTTTTT.

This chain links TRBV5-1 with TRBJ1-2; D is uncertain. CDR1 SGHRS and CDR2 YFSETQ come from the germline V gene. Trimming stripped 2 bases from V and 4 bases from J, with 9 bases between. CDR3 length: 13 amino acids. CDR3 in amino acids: CASSFDIFYGYTF. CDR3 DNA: TGCGCCAGCAGCTTCGACATCTTCTATGGCTACACCTTC. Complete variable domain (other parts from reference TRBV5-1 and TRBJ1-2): KAGVTQTPRYLIKTRGQQVTLSCSPISGHRSVSWYQQTPGQGLQFLFEYFSETQRNKGNFPGRFSGRQFSNSRSEMNVSTLELGDSALYLCASSFDIFYGYTFGSGTRLTVV.

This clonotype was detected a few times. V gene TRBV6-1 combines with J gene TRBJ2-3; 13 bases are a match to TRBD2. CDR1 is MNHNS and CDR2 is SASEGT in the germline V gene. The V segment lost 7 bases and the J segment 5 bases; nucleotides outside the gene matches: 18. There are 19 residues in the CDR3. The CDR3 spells CASKRLAGGTWGRRDTQYF. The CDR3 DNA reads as TGTGCCAGCAAAAGACTAGCGGGGGGCACCTGGGGGAGGAGAGATACGCAGTATTTT.

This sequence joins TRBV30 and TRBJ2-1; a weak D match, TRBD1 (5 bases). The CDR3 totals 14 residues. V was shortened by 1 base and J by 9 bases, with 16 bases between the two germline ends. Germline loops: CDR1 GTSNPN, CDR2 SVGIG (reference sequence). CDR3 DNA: TGTGCCTGGAGTGATGGGCAGGGTTGGGCTGAGCAGTTCTTC. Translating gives CAWSDGQGWAEQFF.